The 15 T cell receptor beta chains in this list originate from one sample, sequenced in a study of glioma-infiltrating T cells after dendritic cell vaccination. Time point noted: after dendritic cell vaccination, including at tumor progression/relapse. Some clones are missing from TCRdb's copy, which holds only in-frame ones; the method was immunoSEQ multiplex PCR. The sample consists of about 65,000 clones, approximately 86% of them appearing once. The specimen was blood, collected after dendritic cell vaccination. These receptors all come from a human donor with glioblastoma.

The genes are TRBV14 and TRBJ1-3; D is perhaps TRBD1 (5 bases). V was pared by 0 bases and J by 1 base, with 7 bases between. The CDR3 is 15 amino acids. Per germline, CDR1 SGHDN and CDR2 FVKESK. The CDR3 region is CASSQDRTSGNTIYF. CDR3 nucleotide sequence: TGTGCCAGCAGCCAAGACAGGACATCTGGAAACACCATATATTTT.

This sequence joins TRBV11-2 and TRBJ1-1; perhaps TRBD1 as D (5 bases). Trimming cost V 5 bases and J 7 bases, with 17 bases left between them. The germline V gene encodes CDR1 SGHAT and CDR2 FQNNGV. CDR3 length: 14 amino acids. The DNA of the CDR3 is TGTGCCAGCAGCAGCCAGGGTGGGGCGTATGAAGCTTTCTTT. Amino acid sequence: CASSSQGGAYEAFF.

V and J are TRBV7-9 and TRBJ2-7; TRBD1 matches 7 bases. The CDR3 is 13 amino acids. CDR1 is SEHNR and CDR2 is FQNEAQ in the germline V gene (reference sequence). V was clipped by 4 bases and J by 3 bases; unmatched bases: 3. The CDR3 DNA sequence: TGTGCCAGCAGCTCGACAGGGAGCTACGAGCAGTACTTC. It encodes CASSSTGSYEQYF.

V gene TRBV25-1 combines with J gene TRBJ2-5, with 7 bases that match TRBD2. Germline trimming cut 11 bases from V and 5 bases from J; bases unmatched to any gene: 8. Germline CDR1 MGHDK, CDR2 SYGVNS. The CDR3 loop spans 12 amino acids. The CDR3 DNA sequence: TGTGCCGCGGGGGAGGTCGTGGAGACCCAGTACTTC. Translation gives CAAGEVVETQYF.

The chain links TRBV9 to TRBJ2-7, with 8 bases that match TRBD2. Germline V lookup: CDR1 SGDLS, CDR2 YYNGEE. The V gene end was trimmed by 0 bases and the J gene end by 3 bases; junction bases not matched to a gene: 5. The CDR3 has 15 amino acids. The CDR3: CASSVGLSGSYEQYF. The CDR3 DNA is TGTGCCAGCAGCGTAGGTTTAAGCGGGAGCTACGAGCAGTACTTC.

This rearrangement joins TRBV30 to TRBJ1-4; maybe TRBD1 (5 bases). This CDR3 contains 13 residues. The V end lost 3 bases, the J end lost 2 bases, and 7 bases lay between the germline ends. The germline V gene encodes CDR1 GTSNPN and CDR2 SVGIG (reference sequence). CDR3 loop: CAWRDSTNEKLFF. The CDR3 region has the DNA TGTGCCTGGAGAGACAGTACTAATGAAAAACTGTTTTTT. Full variable domain (remainder filled in from reference TRBV30 and TRBJ1-4): SQTIHQWPATLVQPVGSPLSLECTVEGTSNPNLYWYRQAAGRGLQLLFYSVGIGQISSEVPQNLSASRPQDRQFILSSKKLLLSDSGFYLCAWRDSTNEKLFFGSGTQLSVL.

The chain joins TRBV6-6 to TRBJ2-2; D perhaps matches TRBD2 (6 bases). CDR1 and CDR2 (germline): MNHNY, SVGAGI (reference sequence). The CDR3 spans 15 residues. The germline V and J ends were trimmed by 8 bases and 4 bases, with 17 bases remaining between them. CDR3 DNA sequence: TGTGCCAGCCTCATCAGGCGGGGTAGCACCGGGGAGCTGTTTTTT. Its protein product is CASLIRRGSTGELFF.

The chain carries TRBV7-9 and TRBJ2-6, with 13 positions matching TRBD2. Germline assignment: CDR1 SEHNR and CDR2 FQNEAQ (reference sequence). The CDR3 loop spans 19 amino acids. V gave up 2 bases and J gave up 0 bases; unmatched junction bases: 4. The CDR3 coding sequence is TGTGCCAGCAGCTTAATGGGACTAGCGGGGCGCTCTGGGGCCAACGTCCTGACTTTC. Its translation is CASSLMGLAGRSGANVLTF.

V usage is TRBV5-4 and J usage is TRBJ2-5; D perhaps matches TRBD2 (5 bases). Trimming stripped 5 bases from V and 10 bases from J, with 18 bases between. Germline CDR1 and CDR2: SGHNT and YYREEE (reference sequence). This CDR3 is built from 13 residues. The CDR3 reads CASRPSGFPGQYF. CDR3 bases: TGTGCCAGCAGGCCGTCGGGATTTCCTGGCCAGTACTTC. Variable domain in full (rest from reference TRBV5-4 and TRBJ2-5): ETGVTQSPTHLIKTRGQQVTLRCSSQSGHNTVSWYQQALGQGPQFIFQYYREEENGRGNFPPRFSGLQFPNYSSELNVNALELDDSALYLCASRPSGFPGQYFGPGTRLLVL.

This chain's CDR3 is CASSASGRADTQYF. As DNA, the CDR3 is TGCGCCAGCAGTGCTAGCGGGAGAGCAGATACGCAGTATTTT. The chain has TRBV10-1 and TRBJ2-3, with 10 bases identical to TRBD2. CDR1 and CDR2 (germline): WNHNN, SYGVQD (reference sequence). The length of the CDR3 is 14 residues. After removal of 4 bases from V and 4 bases from J, the junction contained 2 bases not matched to a gene.

The V call is TRBV10-2, the J call TRBJ1-4, with TRBD1 matching 8 bases. Trimming took 7 bases from V and 1 from J; bases not matched to a gene: 8. CDR3 length: 16 amino acids. CDR1 and CDR2 (germline): WSHSY, SAAADI. The CDR3 here is CASNLDREVTNEKLFF. CDR3 in DNA: TGCGCCAGCAACCTGGACAGGGAGGTAACTAATGAAAAACTGTTTTTT.

This chain connects TRBV2 to TRBJ1-5; 10 nucleotides line up with TRBD1. The CDR3 runs 14 residues. CDR1 and CDR2 (germline): SNHLY, FYNNEI. V dropped 6 bases and J dropped 5; count of bases not matched to a gene: 4. CDR3 loop: CASSLGQGYQPQHF. For the CDR3, the DNA is TGTGCCAGCAGCCTGGGACAGGGGTATCAGCCCCAGCATTTT.

V is TRBV5-1 and J is TRBJ2-7; TRBD2 aligns across 9 bases. This CDR3 spans 17 amino acids. The trim removed 2 bases at V and 9 bases at J, leaving 18 bases unmatched. Germline CDR1 is SGHRS and CDR2 is YFSETQ. The CDR3 here is CASSLSNRLAGSTGQYF. Written as DNA, the CDR3 is TGCGCCAGCAGCTTATCGAACCGGCTAGCGGGATCTACTGGGCAGTACTTC. The entire variable domain, with the rest obtained from reference TRBV5-1 and TRBJ2-7, is as follows: KAGVTQTPRYLIKTRGQQVTLSCSPISGHRSVSWYQQTPGQGLQFLFEYFSETQRNKGNFPGRFSGRQFSNSRSEMNVSTLELGDSALYLCASSLSNRLAGSTGQYFGPGTRLTVT.

CDR3 amino acids: CASSLVLAPQYF. The CDR3 DNA reads TGTGCCAGCAGCTTAGTCCTGGCTCCGCAGTACTTC. The V gene is TRBV11-2, the J gene TRBJ2-7; D is undetermined. Germline assignment: CDR1 SGHAT and CDR2 FQNNGV. V gave up 1 base and J gave up 9 bases, with 10 bases separating them. The length of the CDR3 is 12 residues.

The chain carries TRBV5-1 and TRBJ1-1; a possible D gene is TRBD1 (6 bases). Germline CDR1 and CDR2: SGHRS and YFSETQ. The V end was cut by 2 bases, the J end by 1 base, with 9 bases between. The CDR3 extends over 14 amino acids. Written as DNA, the CDR3 is TGCGCCAGCAGCTTCCGGGACAAGAACACTGAAGCTTTCTTT. Amino acids: CASSFRDKNTEAFF.